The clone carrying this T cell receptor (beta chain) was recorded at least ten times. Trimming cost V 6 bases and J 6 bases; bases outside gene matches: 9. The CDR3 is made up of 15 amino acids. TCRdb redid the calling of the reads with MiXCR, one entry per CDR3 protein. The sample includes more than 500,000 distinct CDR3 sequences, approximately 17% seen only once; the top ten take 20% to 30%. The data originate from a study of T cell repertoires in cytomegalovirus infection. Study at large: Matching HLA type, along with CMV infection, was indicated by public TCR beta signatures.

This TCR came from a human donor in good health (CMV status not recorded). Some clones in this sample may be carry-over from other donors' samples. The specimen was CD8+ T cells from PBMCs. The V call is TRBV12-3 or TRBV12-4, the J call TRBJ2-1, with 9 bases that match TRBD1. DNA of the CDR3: TGTGCCAGCAGGGACAGGGGCCTCACCCTCAATGAGCAGTTCTTC. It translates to CASRDRGLTLNEQFF.